Below, 13 T cell receptor beta chains from the same sample are listed, as sequenced in a study of CXCR3-negative and CXCR3-positive naive CD8 T cells. Carrying UMI labels, the TRB cDNA libraries were prepared through 5' RACE. From the 5' RACE reads, TCRdb lists one entry per CDR3 protein and no DNA. This sample contains roughly 61,000 distinct CDR3 sequences. No antigen is known for these receptors. Whole-study findings and limits: Naive cells that were CXCR3-positive had more hydrophobic TRB CDR3s (compared with CXCR3-negative naive cells).

The source material was naive CXCR3+ CD8+ T cells from blood. Indicated subset: CD45RO-CCR7+CD27+CD95- naive CD8+ T cells expressing CXCR3 (TNR3+). The source of these receptors is a human donor in good health. Some clones in this sample may be carry-over from other donors' samples.

This chain connects TRBV29-1 to TRBJ2-7; TCRdb's D call, TRBD1, is unchecked because there is no DNA. Germline assignment: CDR1 SQVTM and CDR2 ANQGSEA. This CDR3 has 11 residues. This CDR3 is CSVAGVDQQYF.

The J gene is TRBJ2-7, the V gene TRBV7-9. There are 13 residues in the CDR3. CDR1 is SEHNR, CDR2 FQNEAQ, per germline (reference sequence). The CDR3 protein is CASSLPRRNEQYF.

This chain links TRBV27 with TRBJ2-1; TCRdb calls TRBD1, which cannot be checked without DNA. The CDR3 contains 16 residues. Germline assignment: CDR1 MNHEY and CDR2 SMNVEV (reference sequence). CDR3 region: CASTKTGSSSYNEQFF.

The rearrangement uses TRBV4-1 and TRBJ2-5; TCRdb reports TRBD1, a call that lacks DNA to check it against. Germline CDR1 reads MGHRA; CDR2 reads YSYEKL. The CDR3 has 17 residues. CDR3: CASSQDLGTGVQETQYF.

The chain uses TRBV25-1 and TRBJ2-5. The CDR3 consists of 15 residues. Germline assignment: CDR1 MGHDK and CDR2 SYGVNS. The CDR3: CASSEFRHYQETQYF.

This chain links TRBV7-9 with TRBJ2-3; TCRdb designates TRBD2, a call that cannot be tested without DNA. Germline V gives CDR1 SEHNR, CDR2 FQNEAQ (reference sequence). The CDR3 runs to 11 residues. CDR3 sequence reads: CAISQGLEQYF.

The CDR3 loop is CASSPQGTEAFF. J is TRBJ1-1 and V is TRBV7-9; TCRdb selects TRBD1, and the lack of DNA leaves this call unchecked. The germline V gene encodes CDR1 SEHNR and CDR2 FQNEAQ (reference sequence). The CDR3 totals 12 residues.

The chain joins TRBV4-3 to TRBJ1-1. The CDR3 runs 16 residues. Looked up from germline, CDR1 is LGHNA and CDR2 is YSLEER. CDR3 protein: CASSQEKEFLNTEAFF.

The CDR3 here is CSVQGGQPGSSYEQYF. V is TRBV29-1 and J is TRBJ2-7; TCRdb's D gene call, TRBD1, goes unchecked for lack of DNA. The CDR3 extends over 16 amino acids. Germline lookup yields CDR1 SQVTM and CDR2 ANQGSEA.

This chain's CDR3 is CASSYDPTARDDGGYTF. The V call is TRBV6-2 or TRBV6-3, the J call TRBJ1-2; the TCRdb call, TRBD1, lacks DNA for checking. This CDR3 is built from 17 residues. CDR1 and CDR2 from the germline V gene are MNHEY and SVGEGT.

The V call is TRBV4-3, the J call TRBJ2-7; no DNA is available, so the TRBD1 call from TCRdb remains unchecked. The CDR3 contains 15 residues. Germline V gives CDR1 LGHNA, CDR2 YSLEER. CDR3 in amino acids: CASSQEGQGWFEQYF.

This rearrangement joins TRBV7-9 to TRBJ1-4; the TCRdb D gene call, TRBD1, has no DNA to confirm it. CDR3 length: 18 residues. Germline assignment: CDR1 SEHNR and CDR2 FQNEAQ (reference sequence). CDR3 amino acids: CASSLLPGQVESNEKLFF.

The chain is built from TRBV6-2 or TRBV6-3 and TRBJ1-5. This CDR3 has 13 amino acids. CDR1 MNHEY and CDR2 SVGEGT come from the germline V gene. The CDR3 reads CASSFLSNQPQHF.